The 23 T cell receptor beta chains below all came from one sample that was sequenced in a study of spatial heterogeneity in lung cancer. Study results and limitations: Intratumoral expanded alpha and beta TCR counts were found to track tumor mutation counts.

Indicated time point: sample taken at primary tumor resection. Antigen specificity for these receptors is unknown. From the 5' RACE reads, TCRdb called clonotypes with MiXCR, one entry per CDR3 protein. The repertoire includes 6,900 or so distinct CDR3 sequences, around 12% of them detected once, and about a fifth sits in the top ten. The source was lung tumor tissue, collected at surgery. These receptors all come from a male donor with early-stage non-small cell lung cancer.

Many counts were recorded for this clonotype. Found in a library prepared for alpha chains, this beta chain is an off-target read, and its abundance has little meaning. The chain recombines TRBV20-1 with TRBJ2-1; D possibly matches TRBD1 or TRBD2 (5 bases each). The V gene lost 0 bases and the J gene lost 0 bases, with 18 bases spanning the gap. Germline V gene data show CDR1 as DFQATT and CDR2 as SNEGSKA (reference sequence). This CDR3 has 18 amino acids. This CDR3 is CSARDPFGASSSYNEQFF. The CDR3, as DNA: TGCAGTGCTAGAGATCCTTTCGGGGCTTCCAGCTCCTACAATGAGCAGTTCTTC.

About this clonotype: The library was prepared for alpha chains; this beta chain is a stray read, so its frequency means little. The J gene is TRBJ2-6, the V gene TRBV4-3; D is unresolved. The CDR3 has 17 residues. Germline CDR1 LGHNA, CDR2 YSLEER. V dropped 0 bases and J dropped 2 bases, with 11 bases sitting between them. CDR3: CASSQDGRLPGANVLTF. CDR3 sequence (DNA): TGCGCCAGCAGCCAAGATGGACGTCTTCCTGGGGCCAACGTCCTGACTTTC.

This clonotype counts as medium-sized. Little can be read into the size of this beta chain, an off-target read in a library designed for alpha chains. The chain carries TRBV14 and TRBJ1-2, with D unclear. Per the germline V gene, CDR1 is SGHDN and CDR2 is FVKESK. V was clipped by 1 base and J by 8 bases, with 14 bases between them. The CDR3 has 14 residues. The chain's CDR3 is CASSQAGTRRGYTF. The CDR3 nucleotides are TGTGCCAGCAGCCAAGCAGGAACAAGAAGAGGCTACACCTTC. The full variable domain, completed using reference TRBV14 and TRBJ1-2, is EAGVTQFPSHSVIEKGQTVTLRCDPISGHDNLYWYRRVMGKEIKFLLHFVKESKQDESGMPNNRFLAERTGGTYSTLKVQPAELEDSGVYFCASSQAGTRRGYTFGSGTRLTVV.

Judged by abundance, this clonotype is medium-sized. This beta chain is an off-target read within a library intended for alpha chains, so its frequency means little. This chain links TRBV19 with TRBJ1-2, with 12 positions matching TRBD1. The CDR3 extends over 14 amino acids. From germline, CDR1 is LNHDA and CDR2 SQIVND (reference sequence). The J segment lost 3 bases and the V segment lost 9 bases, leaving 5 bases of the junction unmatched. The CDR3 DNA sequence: TGTGCCAGCCGGGACAGGGGGCTGTACTATGGCTACACCTTC. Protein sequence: CASRDRGLYYGYTF.

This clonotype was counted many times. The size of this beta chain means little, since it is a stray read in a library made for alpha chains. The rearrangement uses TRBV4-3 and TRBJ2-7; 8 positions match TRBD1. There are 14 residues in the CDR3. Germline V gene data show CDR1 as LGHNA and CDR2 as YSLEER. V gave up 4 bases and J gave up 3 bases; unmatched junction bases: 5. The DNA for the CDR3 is TGCGCCAGCAGCCCTGGGACAGGTCGCTACGAGCAGTACTTC. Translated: CASSPGTGRYEQYF.

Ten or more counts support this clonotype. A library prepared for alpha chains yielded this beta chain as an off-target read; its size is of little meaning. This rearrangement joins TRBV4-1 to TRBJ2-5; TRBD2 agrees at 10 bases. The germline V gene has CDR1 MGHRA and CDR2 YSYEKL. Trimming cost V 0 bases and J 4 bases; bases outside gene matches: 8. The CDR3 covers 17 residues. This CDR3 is CASSQDGLAGDGETQYF. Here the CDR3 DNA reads TGCGCCAGCAGCCAAGATGGGCTAGCGGGAGACGGAGAGACCCAGTACTTC.

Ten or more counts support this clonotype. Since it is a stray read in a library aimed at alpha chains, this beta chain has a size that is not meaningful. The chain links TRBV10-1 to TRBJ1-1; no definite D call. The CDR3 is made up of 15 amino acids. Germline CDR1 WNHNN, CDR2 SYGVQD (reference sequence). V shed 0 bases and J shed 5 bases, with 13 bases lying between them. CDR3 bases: TGCGCCAGCAGTGAGTCTAGGGTGGCCGGGACTGAAGCTTTCTTT. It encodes CASSESRVAGTEAFF.

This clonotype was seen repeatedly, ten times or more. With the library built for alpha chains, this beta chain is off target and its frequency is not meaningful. The CDR3 loop reads CASSRGPGGEGTEAFF. For the CDR3, the DNA is TGTGCCAGTAGTAGGGGGCCAGGGGGCGAGGGCACTGAAGCTTTCTTT. The rearrangement joins TRBV19 to TRBJ1-1; 8 bases agree with TRBD1. This CDR3 has 16 residues. The junction had 11 bases not matched to a gene; V was cut back by 4 bases and J by 4 bases. Germline CDR1 is LNHDA and CDR2 is SQIVND (reference sequence).

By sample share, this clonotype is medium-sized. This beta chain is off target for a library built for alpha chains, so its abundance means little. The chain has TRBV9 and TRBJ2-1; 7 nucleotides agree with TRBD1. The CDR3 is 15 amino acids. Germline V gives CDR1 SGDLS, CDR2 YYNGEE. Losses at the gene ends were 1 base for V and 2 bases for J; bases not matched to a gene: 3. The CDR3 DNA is TGTGCCAGCAGCGTACAGGACAGGACCTACAATGAGCAGTTCTTC. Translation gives CASSVQDRTYNEQFF.

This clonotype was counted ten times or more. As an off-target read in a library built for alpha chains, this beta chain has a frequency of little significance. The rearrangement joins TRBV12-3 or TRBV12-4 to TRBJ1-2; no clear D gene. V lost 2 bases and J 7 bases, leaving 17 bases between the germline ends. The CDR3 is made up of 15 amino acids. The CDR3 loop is CASSLSRWWVSGYTF. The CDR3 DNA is TGTGCCAGCAGTTTAAGCCGATGGTGGGTGAGTGGCTACACCTTC.

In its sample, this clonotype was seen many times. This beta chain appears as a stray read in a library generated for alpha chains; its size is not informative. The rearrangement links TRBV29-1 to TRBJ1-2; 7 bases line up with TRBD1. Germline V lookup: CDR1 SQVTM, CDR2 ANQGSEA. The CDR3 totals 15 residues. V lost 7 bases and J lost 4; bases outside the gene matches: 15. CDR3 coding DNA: TGCAGCGCTGCGCCTACAGGGGACGAGAGCTATGGCTACACCTTC. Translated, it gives CSAAPTGDESYGYTF. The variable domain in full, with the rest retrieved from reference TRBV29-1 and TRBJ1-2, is SAVISQKPSRDICQRGTSLTIQCQVDSQVTMMFWYRQQPGQSLTLIATANQGSEATYESGFVIDKFPISRPNLTFSTLTVSNMSPEDSSIYLCSAAPTGDESYGYTFGSGTRLTVV.

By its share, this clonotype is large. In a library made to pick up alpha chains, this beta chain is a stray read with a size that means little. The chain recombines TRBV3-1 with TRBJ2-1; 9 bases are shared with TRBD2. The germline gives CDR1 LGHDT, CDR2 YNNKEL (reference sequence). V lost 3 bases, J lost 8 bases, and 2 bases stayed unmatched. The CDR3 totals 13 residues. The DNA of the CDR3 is TGTGCCAGCAGCCAGGGACTAGCATATGAGCAGTTCTTC. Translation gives CASSQGLAYEQFF.

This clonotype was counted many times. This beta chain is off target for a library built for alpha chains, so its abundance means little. The CDR3 region is CASTPTGRETQYF. CDR3 DNA: TGTGCCAGCACCCCAACAGGAAGGGAGACCCAGTACTTC. V and J are TRBV7-2 and TRBJ2-5; D perhaps matches TRBD1 (5 bases). Between the trimmed V and J ends, which lost 7 bases and 5 bases, there was a span of 14 bases. Germline CDR1 reads SGHTA; CDR2 reads FQGNSA. The CDR3 loop spans 13 amino acids.

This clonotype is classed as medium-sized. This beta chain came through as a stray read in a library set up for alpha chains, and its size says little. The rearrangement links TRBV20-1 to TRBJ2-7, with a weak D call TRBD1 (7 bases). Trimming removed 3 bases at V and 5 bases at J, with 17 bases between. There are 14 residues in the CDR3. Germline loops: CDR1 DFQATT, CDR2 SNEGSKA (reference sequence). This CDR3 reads CSASSTGRFDEQYF. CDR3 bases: TGCAGTGCTAGTTCGACAGGGAGGTTCGACGAGCAGTACTTC.

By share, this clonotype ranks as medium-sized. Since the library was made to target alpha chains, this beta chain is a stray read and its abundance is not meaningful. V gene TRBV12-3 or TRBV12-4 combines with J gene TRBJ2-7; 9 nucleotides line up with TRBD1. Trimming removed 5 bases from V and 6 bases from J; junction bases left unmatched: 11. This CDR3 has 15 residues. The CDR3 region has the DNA TGTGCCAGCAGTCCAGAGGGACAGGGTTCGGGCGAGCAGTACTTC. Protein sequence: CASSPEGQGSGEQYF.

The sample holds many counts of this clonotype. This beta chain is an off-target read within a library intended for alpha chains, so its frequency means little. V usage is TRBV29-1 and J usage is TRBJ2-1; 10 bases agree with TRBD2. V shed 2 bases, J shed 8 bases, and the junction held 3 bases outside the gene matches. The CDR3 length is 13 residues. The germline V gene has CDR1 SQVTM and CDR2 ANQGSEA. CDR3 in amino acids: CSVEKLAGYEQFF. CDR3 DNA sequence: TGCAGCGTTGAAAAACTAGCGGGATATGAGCAGTTCTTC.

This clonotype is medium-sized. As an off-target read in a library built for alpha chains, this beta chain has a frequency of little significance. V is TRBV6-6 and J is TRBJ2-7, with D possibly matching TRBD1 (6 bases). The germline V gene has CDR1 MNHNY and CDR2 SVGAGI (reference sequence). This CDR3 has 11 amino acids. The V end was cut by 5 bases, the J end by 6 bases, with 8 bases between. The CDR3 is CASSHRVEQYF. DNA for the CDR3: TGTGCCAGCAGTCACAGGGTCGAGCAGTACTTC.

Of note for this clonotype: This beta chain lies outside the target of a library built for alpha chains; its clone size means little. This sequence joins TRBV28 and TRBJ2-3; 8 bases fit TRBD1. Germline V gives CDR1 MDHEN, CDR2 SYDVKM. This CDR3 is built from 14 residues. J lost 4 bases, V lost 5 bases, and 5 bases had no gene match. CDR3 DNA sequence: TGTGCCAGCAGTCCCTGGACAGGGTCAGATACGCAGTATTTT. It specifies CASSPWTGSDTQYF.

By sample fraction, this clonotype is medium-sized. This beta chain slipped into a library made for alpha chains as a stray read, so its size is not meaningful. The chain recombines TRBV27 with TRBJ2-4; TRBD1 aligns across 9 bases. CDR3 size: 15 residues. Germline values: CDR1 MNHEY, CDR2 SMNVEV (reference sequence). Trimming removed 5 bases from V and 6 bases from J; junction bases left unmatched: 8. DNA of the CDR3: TGTGCCAGCAGTCTACAGGGGGCTATGAGAAACATTCAGTACTTC. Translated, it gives CASSLQGAMRNIQYF.

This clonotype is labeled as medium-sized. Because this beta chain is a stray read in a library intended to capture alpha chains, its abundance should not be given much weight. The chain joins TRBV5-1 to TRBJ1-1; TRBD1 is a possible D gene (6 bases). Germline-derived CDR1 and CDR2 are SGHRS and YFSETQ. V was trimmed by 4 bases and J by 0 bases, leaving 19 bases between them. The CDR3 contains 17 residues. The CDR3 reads CASSPRRGGVMNTEAFF. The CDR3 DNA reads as TGCGCCAGCAGCCCGCGTAGGGGGGGAGTCATGAACACTGAAGCTTTCTTT.

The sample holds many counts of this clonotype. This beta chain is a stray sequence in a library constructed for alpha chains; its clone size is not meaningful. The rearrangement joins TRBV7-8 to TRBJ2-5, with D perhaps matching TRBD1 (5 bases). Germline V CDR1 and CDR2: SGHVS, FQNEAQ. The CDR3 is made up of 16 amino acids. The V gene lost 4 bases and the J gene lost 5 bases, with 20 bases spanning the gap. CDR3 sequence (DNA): TGTGCCAGCAGCTCCCTTGAGGCAGGGAAAACGGAGACCCAGTACTTC. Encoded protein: CASSSLEAGKTETQYF. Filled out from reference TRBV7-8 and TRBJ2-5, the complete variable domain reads GAGVSQSPRYKVAKRGQDVALRCDPISGHVSLFWYQQALGQGPEFLTYFQNEAQLDKSGLPSDRFFAERPEGSVSTLKIQRTQQEDSAVYLCASSSLEAGKTETQYFGPGTRLLVL.

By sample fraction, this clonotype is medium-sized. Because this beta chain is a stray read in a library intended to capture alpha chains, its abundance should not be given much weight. The CDR3 region has the DNA TGTGCCAGCAGCTTAGCGTTTGGGAGCTCCTACAATGAGCAGTTCTTC. Its translation is CASSLAFGSSYNEQFF. The rearrangement links TRBV7-2 to TRBJ2-1, with a weak D call TRBD2 (5 bases). Germline V gives CDR1 SGHTA, CDR2 FQGNSA. The CDR3 covers 16 residues. V dropped 0 bases and J dropped 0 bases, with 9 bases sitting between them.

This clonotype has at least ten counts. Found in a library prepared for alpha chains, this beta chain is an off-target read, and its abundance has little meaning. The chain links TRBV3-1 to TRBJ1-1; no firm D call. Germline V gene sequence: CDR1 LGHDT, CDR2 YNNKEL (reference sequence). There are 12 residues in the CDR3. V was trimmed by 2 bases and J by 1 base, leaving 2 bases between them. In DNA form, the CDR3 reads TGTGCCAGCAGCCAACGGAACACTGAAGCTTTCTTT. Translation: CASSQRNTEAFF.